The rows below give T cell receptor beta chains drawn from one sample of a study of human T cells and chemical hapten exposure. TCRdb reprocessed the RACE reads via MiXCR and lists one record per CDR3 protein. The table includes about 84,000 distinct CDR3 sequences, less than 11% detected once. The sample in question was whole blood, obtained in connection with sensitization to the hapten diphenylcyclopropenone (DPC). All receptors come from a woman between 50 and 59 years old with alopecia areata. Some clones in this sample may be carry-over from other donors' samples. Both conserved end residues are part of each CDR3. Not every row has a clone size; where given, it reads once, few, many or a size class.

V gene: TRBV5-5; clone size: few; CDR3 protein: CASSLTINTGELFF
V gene: TRBV18; clone size: many; CDR3 protein: CASSPRAGPNTGELFF
V gene: TRBV9; clone size: .; CDR3 protein: CASSVVPQGVNTEAFF
V gene: TRBV4-2; clone size: many; CDR3 protein: CASSQVPLAGVNTGELFF
V gene: TRBV15; clone size: few; CDR3 protein: CATSRDSGQGRHF
V gene: TRBV7-2; clone size: many; CDR3 protein: CASSQTKTGQNGEQFF
V gene: TRBV29-1; clone size: few; CDR3 protein: CSSRQGDEKLFF
V gene: TRBV7-2; clone size: many; CDR3 protein: CASSSDGGPQHF
V gene: TRBV9; clone size: .; CDR3 protein: CASSGGTSGINEQFF
V gene: TRBV28; clone size: .; CDR3 protein: CASIGPIKGYEQYF
V gene: TRBV27; clone size: many; CDR3 protein: CASSPSQGYYEQYF
V gene: TRBV6-5; clone size: few; CDR3 protein: CASSYRGRATEAFF
V gene: TRBV11-2; clone size: few; CDR3 protein: CASSFRDRQYNEQFF
V gene: TRBV20-1; clone size: .; CDR3 protein: CSALAGSYNEQFF
V gene: TRBV5-4; clone size: .; CDR3 protein: CASSLGQGAGDTQYF
V gene: TRBV9; clone size: .; CDR3 protein: CASSSDPGLAVTYNEQFF
V gene: TRBV4-2; clone size: .; CDR3 protein: CASSQDMYGRGNIQYF
V gene: TRBV19; clone size: many; CDR3 protein: CASSARTGVPYEQYF
V gene: TRBV18; clone size: .; CDR3 protein: CASSRSGLNQPQHF
V gene: TRBV29-1; clone size: .; CDR3 protein: CSVGDGISYEQYF
V gene: TRBV18; clone size: many; CDR3 protein: CASSPPNGRPQETQYF
V gene: TRBV12-3/TRBV12-4; clone size: .; CDR3 protein: CANNKGVRTDTQYF
V gene: TRBV11-3; clone size: few; CDR3 protein: CASSTPLAGDTGELFF
V gene: TRBV30; clone size: .; CDR3 protein: CAWSRGDAYEQYF
V gene: TRBV3-1; clone size: many; CDR3 protein: CASSQDAGEAFF
V gene: TRBV10-3; clone size: many; CDR3 protein: CAIQSGGQETQYF
V gene: TRBV28; clone size: .; CDR3 protein: CASSFRRKGYTF
V gene: TRBV29-1; clone size: many; CDR3 protein: CSVDVGVAGNYGYTF